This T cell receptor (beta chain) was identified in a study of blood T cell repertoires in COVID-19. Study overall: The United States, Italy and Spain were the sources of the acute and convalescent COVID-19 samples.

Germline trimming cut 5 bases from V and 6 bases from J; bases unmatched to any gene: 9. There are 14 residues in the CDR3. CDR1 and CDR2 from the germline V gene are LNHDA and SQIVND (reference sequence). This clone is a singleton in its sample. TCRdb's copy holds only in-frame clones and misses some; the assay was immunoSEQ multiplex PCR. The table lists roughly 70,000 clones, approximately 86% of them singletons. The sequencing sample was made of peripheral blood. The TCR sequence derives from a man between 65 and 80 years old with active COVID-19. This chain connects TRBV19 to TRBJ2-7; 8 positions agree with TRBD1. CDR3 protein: CASSSRTGWAEQYF. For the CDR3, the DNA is TGTGCCAGTAGTTCACGGACAGGGTGGGCCGAGCAGTACTTC.